This TCR beta chain comes out of a study of blood T cells in healthy people across ages. Using a J-beta primer mix together with a sample-barcoded 5' primer, a second PCR was run for roughly 7 to 12 cycles. All cDNA molecules were each tagged by a template-switch adaptor with 12 random nucleotides. One entry per CDR3 protein, called by TCRdb with MiXCR from the 5' RACE reads. In the table there are 550,000 to 750,000 distinct CDR3 sequences, roughly 20% of which are singletons. The CDR3 contains 15 residues. Germline loops: CDR1 MNHNS, CDR2 SASEGT. The chain joins TRBV6-1 to TRBJ2-5; 8 bases fit TRBD1. The J call is in doubt because the DNA end fits TRBJ2-7 better. Sequencing was done on a sample of blood. The sequence was collected from a man between 65 and 85 years old in good health. DNA for the CDR3: TGTGCCAGCACCGCGGCGGCAGGGGGCTTCTACGAGCAGTACTTC. It encodes CASTAAAGGFYEQYF.